This TCR beta chain was profiled in a study of T cell repertoires in cytomegalovirus infection. Across the whole study: The authors used CMV epitopes that were HLA-C-restricted (recently identified) and HLA-B-restricted (well studied). Through public TCR beta signatures, both CMV infection and matching HLA type were indicated.

Study findings and constraints: In two of eight donors, the top clonotype was HLA-C-restricted CMV-specific.

MiXCR was run by TCRdb on the reads, yielding one entry per CDR3 protein. The sample records about 770,000 distinct CDR3 sequences, roughly 29% being singletons. There are a few counts of this clonotype. The antigen remains unidentified. Source: cultured CD8+ T cells from PBMCs, taken from culture after CMV antigen stimulation. This TCR was recovered from a human donor in good health (CMV status not recorded). Some clones in this sample may be carry-over from other donors' samples.

CDR3 coding DNA: TGTGCCAGCAGCCCCGTAGGGGTAGGGGAGTATGGTGGCTACACCTTC. It translates to CASSPVGVGEYGGYTF. The chain combines TRBV27 with TRBJ1-2, with TRBD1 as a possible D gene (5 bases). Germline V gives CDR1 MNHEY, CDR2 SMNVEV (reference sequence). CDR3 length equals 16 residues. V was pared by 6 bases and J by 7 bases, with 24 bases between.